The clone carrying this T cell receptor beta chain came up many times. Its antigen is undetermined. These data originate in a study of tumor and adjacent non-tumor tissue in lung cancer. Whole-study results and caveats: Compared with tumor, normal lung showed significantly lower TCR diversity.

The CDR3 is 17 amino acids. CDR1 and CDR2 (germline): SGHAT, FQNNGV. J gave up 0 bases and V 4 bases, and 6 bases lay outside the gene matches. RNA was extracted from bulk tissue without any cell sorting. Three rounds of nested PCR, following a modified ARM-PCR protocol, produced the TCRbeta library. TCRdb fed the multiplex PCR reads into MiXCR, producing one record per CDR3 protein. Altogether over 110,000 distinct CDR3 sequences are present, approximately 64% being singletons, with the ten largest covering roughly 20%. Material for sequencing was lung tumor tissue. This receptor was identified in a man between 60 and 70 years old with small cell lung cancer. V is TRBV11-2 and J is TRBJ2-1; 10 bases are shared with TRBD2. CDR3 nucleotide sequence: TGTGCCAGCAGCTCGCTACTAGCGGGAAACTCCTACAATGAGCAGTTCTTC. This encodes CASSSLLAGNSYNEQFF.